These 17 T cell receptor beta chains share one sample of origin, sequenced in a study of radiation and T cells in renal cell carcinoma. The assay was immunoSEQ multiplex PCR, and TCRdb's table has in-frame clones only and misses some. The table records 100,000 to 150,000 clones, roughly 91% of them present only once. Noted time point: blood 2 weeks post-SBRT. Regarding treatment: 15 Gy SBRT to primary tumor, nephrectomy 4 weeks later. Source: blood, taken from a patient whose treatment included radiotherapy and nephrectomy. These receptors came from a woman in her 70s with renal cell carcinoma.

Only one count was recorded for this clone. The chain combines TRBV7-2 with TRBJ2-3; TRBD2 aligns across 9 bases. The CDR3 is made up of 15 amino acids. The ends lost 6 bases at V and 4 bases at J; junction bases unmatched: 8. Germline assignment: CDR1 SGHTA and CDR2 FQGNSA. The CDR3 here is CASSSQRGDADTQYF. CDR3 sequence (DNA): TGTGCCAGCAGTTCCCAGCGGGGGGATGCAGATACGCAGTATTTT.

The chain recombines TRBV7-2 with TRBJ2-7; weak D call: TRBD2 (6 bases). CDR1 SGHTA and CDR2 FQGNSA come from the germline V gene. With 5 bases removed from V and 0 bases from J, the gap between germline ends came to 8 bases. CDR3 length: 13 amino acids. This chain's CDR3 is CASSLDYSYEQYF. Written as DNA, the CDR3 is TGTGCCAGCAGCCTGGACTACTCCTACGAGCAGTACTTC.

V usage is TRBV5-1 and J usage is TRBJ2-6; 7 positions match TRBD1. This CDR3 region has 17 residues. The V segment lost 0 bases and the J segment 2 bases; nucleotides outside the gene matches: 5. CDR1 and CDR2 from the germline V gene are SGHRS and YFSETQ. The CDR3 protein is CASSLGGGAAGANVLTF. In DNA, the CDR3 is TGCGCCAGCAGCTTGGGAGGGGGCGCAGCTGGGGCCAACGTCCTGACTTTC.

The chain uses TRBV5-1 and TRBJ1-3; D uncertain. CDR1 SGHRS and CDR2 YFSETQ come from the germline V gene. CDR3 size: 14 residues. The germline V and J ends were trimmed by 0 bases and 4 bases, with 8 bases remaining between them. CDR3 bases: TGCGCCAGCAGCTTGGGGCAGACGGGAAACACCATATATTTT. Its translation is CASSLGQTGNTIYF.

This chain uses TRBV13 with TRBJ1-6, with 9 bases aligning to TRBD1. Looked up from germline, CDR1 is PRHDT and CDR2 is FYEKMQ (reference sequence). This CDR3 has 18 residues. Unmatched junction bases numbered 14, after V lost 6 bases and J lost 5 bases. This CDR3 is CASRSLQGAVGNNSPLHF. DNA of the CDR3: TGTGCCAGCAGGTCACTACAGGGGGCCGTCGGGAATAATTCACCCCTCCACTTT.

This chain connects TRBV11-2 to TRBJ1-1; D unresolved. CDR1 SGHAT and CDR2 FQNNGV come from the germline V gene. CDR3 length equals 13 residues. The germline V and J ends were trimmed by 6 bases and 1 base, with 9 bases remaining between them. The CDR3 nucleotides are TGTGCCAGCAGGGAGGGTTCGAACACTGAAGCTTTCTTT. Translating it yields CASREGSNTEAFF.

This clone was counted only a few times. The sample has other DNA sequences that encode this CDR3 too. The chain links TRBV2 to TRBJ1-1; D gene ambiguous. The V and J ends lost 3 bases and 5 bases respectively, with 7 bases between them. Germline CDR1 SNHLY, CDR2 FYNNEI. CDR3 length: 12 amino acids. The CDR3, as DNA: TGTGCCAGCAGTGACCTAGGGACTGAAGCTTTCTTT. As protein: CASSDLGTEAFF.

The V and J genes are TRBV5-4 and TRBJ2-6; tentatively, D is TRBD1 or TRBD2 (5 bases each). The CDR3 extends over 18 amino acids. Trimming took off 0 bases at V and 0 bases at J, with 13 bases between the two ends. Germline V gene sequence: CDR1 SGHNT, CDR2 YYREEE (reference sequence). The CDR3 spells CASSLEPGRSSGANVLTF. The CDR3 DNA reads TGTGCCAGCAGCTTGGAACCGGGACGGAGCTCTGGGGCCAACGTCCTGACTTTC.

J is TRBJ1-5 and V is TRBV28; D gene unclear. V lost 3 bases and J lost 2, with 11 bases in between. Germline loops: CDR1 MDHEN, CDR2 SYDVKM. The CDR3 is 15 amino acids. CDR3 DNA: TGTGCCAGCAGTTTCCAGGCGGGTCGCAATCAGCCCCAGCATTTT. Its protein is CASSFQAGRNQPQHF.

The rearrangement uses TRBV11-2 and TRBJ1-2, with 10 bases fitting TRBD1. The CDR3 extends over 15 amino acids. Unmatched junction bases numbered 9, after V lost 5 bases and J lost 6 bases. Germline V lookup: CDR1 SGHAT, CDR2 FQNNGV. The CDR3 sequence: CASSRPGTGANGYTF. CDR3 nucleotide sequence: TGTGCCAGCAGCCGTCCCGGGACAGGGGCTAATGGCTACACCTTC.

In its sample, this clone was seen once. The V call is TRBV5-1, the J call TRBJ2-5; 9 bases line up with TRBD2. Germline values: CDR1 SGHRS, CDR2 YFSETQ. V lost 4 bases to trimming and J lost 7 bases; unmatched junction nucleotides: 8. The CDR3 length is 14 residues. The CDR3 DNA is TGCGCCAGCAGCAGTAGCGGGGGCGTCGCGACCCAGTACTTC. It translates to CASSSSGGVATQYF.

This chain links TRBV29-1 with TRBJ2-5; 15 positions match TRBD2. The germline V gene encodes CDR1 SQVTM and CDR2 ANQGSEA. V gave up 7 bases and J gave up 5 bases; unmatched junction bases: 8. This CDR3 comprises 15 residues. The CDR3 DNA follows: TGCAGCGGGGAGGGACTAGCGGGGGGTTCGGAGACCCAGTACTTC. This translates into CSGEGLAGGSETQYF.

The chain joins TRBV29-1 to TRBJ2-7; 12 bases align to TRBD1. The CDR3 consists of 15 residues. The germline gives CDR1 SQVTM, CDR2 ANQGSEA. Germline trimming cut 3 bases from V and 1 base from J; bases unmatched to any gene: 4. The CDR3 DNA is TGCAGCGTTGATGGGACAGGGGGCCGATCCTACGAGCAGTACTTC. Protein sequence: CSVDGTGGRSYEQYF.

The chain recombines TRBV11-2 with TRBJ1-2; unclear D gene. This CDR3 spans 13 amino acids. The V end was cut by 3 bases, the J end by 5 bases, with 10 bases between. CDR1 and CDR2 (germline): SGHAT, FQNNGV. DNA of the CDR3: TGTGCCAGCAGCTTGGACGGATCTTATGGCTACACCTTC. As protein: CASSLDGSYGYTF. Together with reference TRBV11-2 and TRBJ1-2, the CDR3 gives the full variable domain: EAGVAQSPRYKIIEKRQSVAFWCNPISGHATLYWYQQILGQGPKLLIQFQNNGVVDDSQLPKDRFSAERLKGVDSTLKIQPAKLEDSAVYLCASSLDGSYGYTFGSGTRLTVV.

The rearrangement uses TRBV4-1 and TRBJ2-7; D is perhaps TRBD1 (6 bases). CDR3 length equals 14 residues. Between the trimmed V and J ends, which lost 4 bases and 3 bases, there was a span of 13 bases. Germline CDR1 is MGHRA and CDR2 is YSYEKL. The CDR3 DNA is TGCGCCAGCAGCCCACCAGGGGCCCACTACGAGCAGTACTTC. Its protein product is CASSPPGAHYEQYF.

This clone was seen only once. The J gene is TRBJ1-3, the V gene TRBV21-1. TRBV21-1 is designated a pseudogene. The CDR3 is 13 amino acids. CDR3 in amino acids: CASSMISGNTIYF. The CDR3 DNA reads as TGTGCCAGCAGCATGATCTCTGGAAACACCATATATTTT.

The gene calls are TRBV19 and TRBJ1-6, with D possibly matching TRBD1 (6 bases). Trimming removed 6 bases at V and 5 bases at J, with 11 bases between. The CDR3 sequence is 14 residues long. Per the germline V gene, CDR1 is LNHDA and CDR2 is SQIVND (reference sequence). DNA of the CDR3: TGTGCCAGTAGCACGGACAGAGATAATTCACCCCTCCACTTT. This encodes CASSTDRDNSPLHF.